These T cell receptor beta chains were read from a single sample in a study of metastatic and nonmetastatic thyroid tumors. TCRdb re-clonotyped the PCR reads through MiXCR. In the table there are tens of thousands of clones, 16% of which are singletons. The sample was blood. The receptor source for this set is a female donor with papillary thyroid cancer or a benign thyroid nodule (not recorded which). Some clones in this sample may be carry-over from other donors' samples. Both conserved end residues are part of each CDR3. Each record gives: D gene, CDR3 length, J gene, V gene, CDR3 protein. D genes are given only for firm matches.

D gene: NA
CDR3 length: 14
J gene: TRBJ2-2
V gene: TRBV7-3
CDR3 protein: CASSEGSITGELFF

D gene: NA
CDR3 length: 16
J gene: TRBJ1-6
V gene: TRBV28
CDR3 protein: CASSLTLTEHNSPLHF

D gene: NA
CDR3 length: 15
J gene: TRBJ2-3
V gene: TRBV27
CDR3 protein: CASSPAPSYTDTQYF

D gene: TRBD2
CDR3 length: 15
J gene: TRBJ2-5
V gene: TRBV4-1
CDR3 protein: CASSQEAGFQETQYF

D gene: TRBD2
CDR3 length: 15
J gene: TRBJ2-1
V gene: TRBV6-4
CDR3 protein: CASSDTLAGGDEQFF

D gene: NA
CDR3 length: 18
J gene: TRBJ2-7
V gene: TRBV28
CDR3 protein: CASSQAGDWTLGHYEQYF

D gene: NA
CDR3 length: 16
J gene: TRBJ1-6
V gene: TRBV30
CDR3 protein: CAWSAYQSSYNSPLHF

D gene: NA
CDR3 length: 15
J gene: TRBJ2-6
V gene: TRBV11-3
CDR3 protein: CASSSQGAGANVLTF

D gene: TRBD2
CDR3 length: 15
J gene: TRBJ2-1
V gene: TRBV12-3/TRBV12-4
CDR3 protein: CASGSRLAGANEQFF

D gene: TRBD2
CDR3 length: 16
J gene: TRBJ2-5
V gene: TRBV6-1
CDR3 protein: CASSRSLIGRGETQYF

D gene: NA
CDR3 length: 15
J gene: TRBJ2-1
V gene: TRBV6-1
CDR3 protein: CASSDPGRRINDQFF

D gene: TRBD1
CDR3 length: 15
J gene: TRBJ2-2
V gene: TRBV28
CDR3 protein: CASSQGDRESGELFF

D gene: NA
CDR3 length: 13
J gene: TRBJ1-2
V gene: TRBV6-1
CDR3 protein: CASSRGANYGYTF

D gene: NA
CDR3 length: 15
J gene: TRBJ2-1
V gene: TRBV9
CDR3 protein: CASSPRERSYNEQFF

D gene: NA
CDR3 length: 17
J gene: TRBJ1-1
V gene: TRBV28
CDR3 protein: CASSSPGTGSMNTEAFF

D gene: NA
CDR3 length: 19
J gene: TRBJ1-1
V gene: TRBV30
CDR3 protein: CAWSFDSSGTLGGDTEAFF

D gene: NA
CDR3 length: 15
J gene: TRBJ2-1
V gene: TRBV6-1
CDR3 protein: CASSILLGVGNEQFF

D gene: NA
CDR3 length: 15
J gene: TRBJ1-6
V gene: TRBV30
CDR3 protein: CAWSGQVSYNSPLHF

D gene: NA
CDR3 length: 12
J gene: TRBJ2-7
V gene: TRBV6-2/TRBV6-3
CDR3 protein: CASRDKPYEQYF

D gene: NA
CDR3 length: 16
J gene: TRBJ2-7
V gene: TRBV20-1
CDR3 protein: CSARDFRRASSYEQYF

D gene: NA
CDR3 length: 15
J gene: TRBJ2-1
V gene: TRBV12-3/TRBV12-4
CDR3 protein: CASRYDTSSYNEQFF

D gene: NA
CDR3 length: 14
J gene: TRBJ2-2
V gene: TRBV9
CDR3 protein: CASSADPNTGELFF

D gene: NA
CDR3 length: 14
J gene: TRBJ1-4
V gene: TRBV10-3
CDR3 protein: CAIKEEGINEKLFF

D gene: NA
CDR3 length: 10
J gene: TRBJ1-3
V gene: TRBV5-4
CDR3 protein: CASRGNTIYF

D gene: NA
CDR3 length: 15
J gene: TRBJ2-7
V gene: TRBV6-1
CDR3 protein: CASRGGGTGLSEQYF

D gene: NA
CDR3 length: 10
J gene: TRBJ1-2
V gene: TRBV12-3/TRBV12-4
CDR3 protein: CASRGNGYTF

D gene: NA
CDR3 length: 16
J gene: TRBJ2-2
V gene: TRBV11-1
CDR3 protein: CASSLAQGANTGELFF

D gene: TRBD2
CDR3 length: 13
J gene: TRBJ2-7
V gene: TRBV30
CDR3 protein: CAWSMGGYYEQYF

D gene: TRBD1
CDR3 length: 15
J gene: TRBJ1-5
V gene: TRBV7-2
CDR3 protein: CASSPGQGSNQPQHF

D gene: NA
CDR3 length: 13
J gene: TRBJ2-1
V gene: TRBV6-1
CDR3 protein: CASKRGEWGEQFF

D gene: TRBD1
CDR3 length: 17
J gene: TRBJ1-1
V gene: TRBV28
CDR3 protein: CASSLFAPTQGAAEAFF

D gene: TRBD2
CDR3 length: 18
J gene: TRBJ2-3
V gene: TRBV7-8
CDR3 protein: CASSLAAPQRELADTQYF

D gene: TRBD2
CDR3 length: 16
J gene: TRBJ2-7
V gene: TRBV11-2
CDR3 protein: CASSPRLAGVRYEQYF

D gene: NA
CDR3 length: 18
J gene: TRBJ2-6
V gene: TRBV6-5
CDR3 protein: CASSGSGRQSSGTNVLTF

D gene: TRBD1
CDR3 length: 14
J gene: TRBJ1-4
V gene: TRBV9
CDR3 protein: CACPPGQGLEKLFF

D gene: NA
CDR3 length: 11
J gene: TRBJ1-3
V gene: TRBV19
CDR3 protein: CASSISNTIYF

D gene: TRBD1
CDR3 length: 13
J gene: TRBJ2-7
V gene: TRBV3-1
CDR3 protein: CASSQTGAYEQYF

D gene: TRBD1
CDR3 length: 16
J gene: TRBJ1-1
V gene: TRBV11-1
CDR3 protein: CASSLTWGTEDTEAFF

D gene: NA
CDR3 length: 13
J gene: TRBJ1-1
V gene: TRBV7-6
CDR3 protein: CASSQKMNTEAFF

D gene: NA
CDR3 length: 16
J gene: TRBJ2-1
V gene: TRBV5-4
CDR3 protein: CASSPDSGPSYNEQFF

D gene: NA
CDR3 length: 15
J gene: TRBJ2-2
V gene: TRBV28
CDR3 protein: CASTSGTSDTGELFF

D gene: NA
CDR3 length: 14
J gene: TRBJ1-2
V gene: TRBV28
CDR3 protein: CASSLWGGGGGYTF

D gene: NA
CDR3 length: 11
J gene: TRBJ2-3
V gene: TRBV29-1
CDR3 protein: CSADQGNTQYF

D gene: NA
CDR3 length: 11
J gene: TRBJ2-7
V gene: TRBV20-1
CDR3 protein: CSAFSVYEQYF

D gene: TRBD2
CDR3 length: 16
J gene: TRBJ2-3
V gene: TRBV5-1
CDR3 protein: CASSFITSGRSDTQYF

D gene: NA
CDR3 length: 14
J gene: TRBJ1-5
V gene: TRBV29-1
CDR3 protein: CSVSLLDSNQPQHF

D gene: NA
CDR3 length: 15
J gene: TRBJ1-2
V gene: TRBV29-1
CDR3 protein: CSVEDLGRLFSGYTF

D gene: TRBD1
CDR3 length: 16
J gene: TRBJ1-6
V gene: TRBV20-1
CDR3 protein: CSARDPETGEYSPLHF

D gene: TRBD2
CDR3 length: 17
J gene: TRBJ2-3
V gene: TRBV4-2
CDR3 protein: CASSQGMAGGFTDTQYF

D gene: NA
CDR3 length: 15
J gene: TRBJ1-6
V gene: TRBV20-1
CDR3 protein: CSASRSGQGSSPLHF

D gene: NA
CDR3 length: 13
J gene: TRBJ1-1
V gene: TRBV6-5
CDR3 protein: CASSYSASTEAFF

D gene: NA
CDR3 length: 13
J gene: TRBJ1-1
V gene: TRBV29-1
CDR3 protein: CSVTQGAFTEAFF

D gene: TRBD1
CDR3 length: 13
J gene: TRBJ1-5
V gene: TRBV19
CDR3 protein: CASSHRGSPTQHF

D gene: TRBD2
CDR3 length: 19
J gene: TRBJ2-5
V gene: TRBV11-1
CDR3 protein: CASSIQEGTSGSVRETQYF

D gene: NA
CDR3 length: 13
J gene: TRBJ2-5
V gene: TRBV5-6
CDR3 protein: CASTRRYQETQYF